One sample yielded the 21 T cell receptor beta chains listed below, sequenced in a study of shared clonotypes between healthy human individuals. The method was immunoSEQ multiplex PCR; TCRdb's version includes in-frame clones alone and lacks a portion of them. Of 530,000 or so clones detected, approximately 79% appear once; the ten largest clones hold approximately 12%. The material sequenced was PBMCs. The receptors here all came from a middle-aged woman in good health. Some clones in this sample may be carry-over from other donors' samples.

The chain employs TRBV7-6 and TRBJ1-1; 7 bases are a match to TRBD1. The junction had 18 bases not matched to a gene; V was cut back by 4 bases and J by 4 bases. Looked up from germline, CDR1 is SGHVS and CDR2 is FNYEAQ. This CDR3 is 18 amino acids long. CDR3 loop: CASSSADREGVQSTEAFF. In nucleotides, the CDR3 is TGTGCCAGCAGCTCAGCTGACAGGGAAGGAGTCCAGAGCACTGAAGCTTTCTTT.

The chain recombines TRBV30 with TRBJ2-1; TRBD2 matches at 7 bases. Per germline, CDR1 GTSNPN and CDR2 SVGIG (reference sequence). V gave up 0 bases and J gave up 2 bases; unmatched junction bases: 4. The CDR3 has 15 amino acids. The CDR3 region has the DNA TGTGCCTGGAGTGTACCAGCGGGGCCCTACAATGAGCAGTTCTTC. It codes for CAWSVPAGPYNEQFF.

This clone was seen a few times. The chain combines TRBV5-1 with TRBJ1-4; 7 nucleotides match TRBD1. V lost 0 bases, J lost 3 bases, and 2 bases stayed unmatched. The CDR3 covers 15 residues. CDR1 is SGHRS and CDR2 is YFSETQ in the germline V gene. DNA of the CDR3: TGCGCCAGCAGCTTGGCGGGGACAGCTAATGAAAAACTGTTTTTT. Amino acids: CASSLAGTANEKLFF.

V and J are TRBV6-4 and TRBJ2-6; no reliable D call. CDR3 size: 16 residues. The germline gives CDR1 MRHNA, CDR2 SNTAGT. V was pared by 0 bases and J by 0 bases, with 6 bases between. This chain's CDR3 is CASSDSIHSGANVLTF. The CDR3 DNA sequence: TGTGCCAGCAGTGACTCGATCCACTCTGGGGCCAACGTCCTGACTTTC.

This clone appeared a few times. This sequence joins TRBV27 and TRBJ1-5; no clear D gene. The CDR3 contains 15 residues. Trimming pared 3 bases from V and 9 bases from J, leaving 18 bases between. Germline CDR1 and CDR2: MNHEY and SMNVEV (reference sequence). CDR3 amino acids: CASSFTARAERPQHF. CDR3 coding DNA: TGTGCCAGCAGTTTTACGGCCCGGGCGGAAAGGCCCCAGCATTTT.

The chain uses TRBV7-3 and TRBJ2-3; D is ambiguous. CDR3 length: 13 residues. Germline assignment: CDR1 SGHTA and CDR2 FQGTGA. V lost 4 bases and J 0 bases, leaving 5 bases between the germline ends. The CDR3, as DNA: TGTGCCAGCAGCTCTGCTAGCACAGATACGCAGTATTTT. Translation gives CASSSASTDTQYF.

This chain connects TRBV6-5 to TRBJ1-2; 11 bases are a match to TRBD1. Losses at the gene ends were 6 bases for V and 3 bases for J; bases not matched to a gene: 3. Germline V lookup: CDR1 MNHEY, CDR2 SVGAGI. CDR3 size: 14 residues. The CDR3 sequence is CASSRTGGDYGYTF. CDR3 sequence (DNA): TGTGCCAGCAGCAGGACAGGGGGCGACTATGGCTACACCTTC.

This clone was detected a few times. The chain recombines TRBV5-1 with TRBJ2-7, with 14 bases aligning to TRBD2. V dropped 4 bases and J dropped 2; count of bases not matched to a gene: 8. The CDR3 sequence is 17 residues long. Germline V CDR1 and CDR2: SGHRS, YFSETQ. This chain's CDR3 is CASSVGTSGSLAYEQYF. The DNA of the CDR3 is TGCGCCAGCAGCGTCGGGACTAGCGGGAGTCTGGCCTACGAGCAGTACTTC.

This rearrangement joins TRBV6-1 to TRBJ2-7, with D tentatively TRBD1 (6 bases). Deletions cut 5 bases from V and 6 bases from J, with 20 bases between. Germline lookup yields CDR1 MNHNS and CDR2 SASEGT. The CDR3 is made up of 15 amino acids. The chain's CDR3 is CASSLGMGASVEQYF. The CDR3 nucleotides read TGTGCCAGCAGTCTGGGGATGGGGGCCAGCGTCGAGCAGTACTTC.

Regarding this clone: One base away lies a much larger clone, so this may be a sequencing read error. As DNA, the CDR3 is TGCGCCAGCAGCCAAGATTTAGGGCAGGGGGAGACCCAGTACTTC. Amino acid sequence: CASSQDLGQGETQYF. The chain employs TRBV4-3 and TRBJ2-5, with D possibly TRBD1 on 6 matching bases. The CDR3 length is 15 residues. Per germline, CDR1 LGHNA and CDR2 YSLEER. Deletions cut 0 bases from V and 5 bases from J, with 13 bases between.

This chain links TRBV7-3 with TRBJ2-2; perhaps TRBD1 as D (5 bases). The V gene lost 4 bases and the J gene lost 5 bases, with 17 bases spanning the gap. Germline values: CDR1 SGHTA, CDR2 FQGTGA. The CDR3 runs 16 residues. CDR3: CASSSTDSLRTGELFF. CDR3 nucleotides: TGTGCCAGCAGCTCGACCGACAGCCTGAGGACCGGGGAGCTGTTTTTT.

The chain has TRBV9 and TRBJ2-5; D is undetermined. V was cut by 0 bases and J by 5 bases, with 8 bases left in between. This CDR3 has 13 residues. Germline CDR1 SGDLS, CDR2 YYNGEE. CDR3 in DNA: TGTGCCAGCAGCGTAGAAATGGGGGAGACCCAGTACTTC. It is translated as CASSVEMGETQYF.

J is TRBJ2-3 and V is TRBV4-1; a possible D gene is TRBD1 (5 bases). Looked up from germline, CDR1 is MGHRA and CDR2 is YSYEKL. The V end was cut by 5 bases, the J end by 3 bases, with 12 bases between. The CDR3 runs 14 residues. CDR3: CASSLGPGTDTQYF. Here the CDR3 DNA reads TGCGCCAGCAGCTTGGGGCCAGGGACAGATACGCAGTATTTT.

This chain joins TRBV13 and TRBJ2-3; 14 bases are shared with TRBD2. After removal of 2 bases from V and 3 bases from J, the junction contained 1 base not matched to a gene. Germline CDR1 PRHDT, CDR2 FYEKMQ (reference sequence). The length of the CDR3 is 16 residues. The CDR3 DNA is TGTGCCAGCAGCTTACGACTAGCGGGGGGGACAGATACGCAGTATTTT. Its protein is CASSLRLAGGTDTQYF.

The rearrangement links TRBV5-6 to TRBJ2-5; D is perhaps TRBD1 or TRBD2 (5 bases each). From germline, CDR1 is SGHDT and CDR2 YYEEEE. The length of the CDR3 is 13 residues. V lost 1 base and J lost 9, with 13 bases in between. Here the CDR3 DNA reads TGTGCCAGCAGCTTGCATTCGGGGCTGGCCCAGTACTTC. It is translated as CASSLHSGLAQYF.

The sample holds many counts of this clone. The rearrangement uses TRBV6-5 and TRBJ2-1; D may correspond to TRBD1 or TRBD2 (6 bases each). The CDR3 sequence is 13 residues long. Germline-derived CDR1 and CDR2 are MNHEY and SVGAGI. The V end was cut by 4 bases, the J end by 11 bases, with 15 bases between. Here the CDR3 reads CASSSTRGAQQFF. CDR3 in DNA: TGTGCCAGCAGTTCCACAAGGGGGGCCCAGCAGTTCTTC.

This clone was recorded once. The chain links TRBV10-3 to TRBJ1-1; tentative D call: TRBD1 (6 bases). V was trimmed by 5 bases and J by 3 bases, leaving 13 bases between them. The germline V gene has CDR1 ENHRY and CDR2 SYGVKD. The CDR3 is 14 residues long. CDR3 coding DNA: TGTGCCATCAGTAAGGGGGAGTGGGACACTGAAGCTTTCTTT. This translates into CAISKGEWDTEAFF.

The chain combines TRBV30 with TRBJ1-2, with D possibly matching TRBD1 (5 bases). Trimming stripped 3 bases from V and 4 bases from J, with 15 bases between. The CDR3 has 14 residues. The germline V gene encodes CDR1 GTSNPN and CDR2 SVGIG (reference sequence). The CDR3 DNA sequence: TGTGCCTGGAGCCTAGGAGGGGAGATCTATGGCTACACCTTC. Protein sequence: CAWSLGGEIYGYTF.

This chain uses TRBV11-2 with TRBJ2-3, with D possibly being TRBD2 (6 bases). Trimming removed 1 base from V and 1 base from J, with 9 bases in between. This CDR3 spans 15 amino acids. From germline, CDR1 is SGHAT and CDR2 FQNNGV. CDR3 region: CASSLAGVGTDTQYF. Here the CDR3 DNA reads TGTGCCAGCAGCTTAGCGGGAGTAGGCACAGATACGCAGTATTTT.

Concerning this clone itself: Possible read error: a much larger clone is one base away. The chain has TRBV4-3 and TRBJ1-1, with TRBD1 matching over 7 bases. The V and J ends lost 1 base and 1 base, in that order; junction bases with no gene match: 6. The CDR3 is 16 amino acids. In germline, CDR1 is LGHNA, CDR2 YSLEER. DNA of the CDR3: TGCGCCAGCAGCCAAGGTCCTGACAGGGCGAACACTGAAGCTTTCTTT. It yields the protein CASSQGPDRANTEAFF.

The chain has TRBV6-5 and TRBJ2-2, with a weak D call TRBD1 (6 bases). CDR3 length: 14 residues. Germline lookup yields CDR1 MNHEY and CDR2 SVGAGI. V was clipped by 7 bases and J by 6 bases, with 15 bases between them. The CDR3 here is CASITKAGAGELFF. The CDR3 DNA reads TGTGCCAGCATCACGAAGGCAGGGGCCGGGGAGCTGTTTTTT.